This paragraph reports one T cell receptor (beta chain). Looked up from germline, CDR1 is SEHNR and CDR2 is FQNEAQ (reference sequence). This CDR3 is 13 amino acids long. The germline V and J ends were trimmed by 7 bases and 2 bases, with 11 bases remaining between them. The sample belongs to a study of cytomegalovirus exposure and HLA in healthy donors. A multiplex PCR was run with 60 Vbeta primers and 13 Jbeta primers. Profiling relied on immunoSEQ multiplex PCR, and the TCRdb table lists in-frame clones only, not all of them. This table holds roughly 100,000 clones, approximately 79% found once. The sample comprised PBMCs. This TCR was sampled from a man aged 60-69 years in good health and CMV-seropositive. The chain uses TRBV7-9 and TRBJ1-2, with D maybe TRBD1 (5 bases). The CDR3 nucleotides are TGTGCCAGCACCCCAGGGCAGAACTATGGCTACACCTTC. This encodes CASTPGQNYGYTF.